The 3 T cell receptor beta chains in this list originate from one sample, sequenced in a study of PD-1 blockade in classical Hodgkin lymphoma. Only in-frame clones appear in the TCRdb table, and some are missing; sequencing was by immunoSEQ multiplex PCR. The sample has tens of thousands of clones; around 90% are singletons. The time point is: cycle 4 day 1 (C4D1), after around six weeks of nivolumab. Each patient experienced a relapse that followed autologous stem cell transplantation, and brentuximab vedotin exposure varied. Sample: peripheral blood mononuclear cells (PBMCs), taken before the fourth cycle of nivolumab. These receptors were collected from a human donor with classical Hodgkin lymphoma.

In its sample, this clone was seen once. The CDR3 DNA sequence: TGCGCCAGCAGCTTGGAGGGACGGGGGATGGCGCAGTACTTC. As protein: CASSLEGRGMAQYF. The chain recombines TRBV5-1 with TRBJ2-7; a weak D match, TRBD2 (6 bases). The CDR3 contains 14 residues. The ends were cut back, 0 bases at V and 9 bases at J, with 16 bases in the middle. Germline loops: CDR1 SGHRS, CDR2 YFSETQ.

This sequence joins TRBV10-1 and TRBJ2-1, with a possible D match to TRBD1 (5 bases). Germline V CDR1 and CDR2: WNHNN, SYGVQD (reference sequence). There are 13 residues in the CDR3. Between the trimmed V and J ends, which lost 3 bases and 6 bases, there was a span of 9 bases. The CDR3 nucleotides read TGCGCCAGCAGTGACAATCAGGGCAATGAGCAGTTCTTC. Its protein product is CASSDNQGNEQFF.

This sequence joins TRBV5-1 and TRBJ2-3; 14 bases align to TRBD2. Germline lookup yields CDR1 SGHRS and CDR2 YFSETQ. This CDR3 is built from 19 residues. V gave up 4 bases and J gave up 5 bases; unmatched junction bases: 15. Written as DNA, the CDR3 is TGCGCCAGCAGCCGGAGGGGACTAGCGGGAGTCACGCTGGGAGATACGCAGTATTTT. This encodes CASSRRGLAGVTLGDTQYF.